This T cell receptor beta chain stems from a study of shared clonotypes between healthy human individuals. The table came from immunoSEQ multiplex PCR; TCRdb's copy has only in-frame clones and leaves some out. Among roughly 1,000,000 clones, 78% were seen once, and the ten largest hold roughly 0.65%. From CD4+ cells came CD45RA+ naive and CD45RA-negative memory subsets. The CDR3 contains 17 residues. V was pared by 2 bases and J by 1 base, with 19 bases between. Germline assignment: CDR1 SGHTS and CDR2 YDEGEE. Input material: memory CD4+ T cells from PBMCs. Subset defined: CD45RA-negative fraction. This TCR came from a man aged 18 to 30 in good health. Some clones in this sample may be carry-over from other donors' samples. The chain links TRBV5-8 to TRBJ2-7; D is possibly TRBD2 (6 bases). As DNA, the CDR3 is TGTGCCAGCAGCTTAAGGTTTCTCGGGAGCAGGTCCTACGAGCAGTACTTC. Protein sequence: CASSLRFLGSRSYEQYF.